This record concerns one T cell receptor (beta chain) sequence. The antigen it recognizes is unknown. The data originate from a study of CXCR3-negative and CXCR3-positive naive CD8 T cells (dated by TCRdb to the late 2010s). Broadly, across the study: Roughly 150 million TRB reads were obtained in total, roughly 1.5 +/- 0.3 million reads per library. Data from ten or so donors, pooled across two independent experiments, went into the diversity and physicochemical repertoire analyses. The TRBV-TRBJ cluster analysis covered naive subsets from five or six donors and memory cells from 3 donors. Beyond this particular receptor, the publication reports: Similar TRBV-TRBJ usage was shown by naive CXCR3-negative and CXCR3-positive cells from the same donor, whereas distinct patterns were shown by memory cells. Compared with CXCR3-negative naive cells, CXCR3-positive naive cells had TRB CDR3s with higher hydrophobicity (lower Kidera factor 4), lower energy, and higher strength and volume indices. CXCR3 expression partially decreased after cryopreservation, so most assays used freshly isolated PBMCs. Because surface CD5, which is linked to self-reactivity in mice, was comparable between the naive subsets, TCR interaction strength was also inferred from the physicochemical properties of TRB CDR3s. Comparably high repertoire diversity was found in both naive subsets, whereas much lower repertoire diversity was found in memory CD8+ T cells.

Each CD8+ T cell subset was flow-sorted in triplicate, with some 300,000 cells per subset placed directly into RLT lysis buffer. To exclude memory contaminants, naive CD8+ T cells were stringently defined as CD45RO-CCR7+CD27+CD95-. Using standard density gradient centrifugation, peripheral blood mononuclear cells were isolated from buffy coats. A FACSAria III was used to flow-sort naive CXCR3-negative and CXCR3-positive CD8+ T cells. Total RNA was extracted from sorted cells using an RNeasy Mini Kit. Sequenced on a NextSeq 550. The Human TCR Profiling Kit (MiLaboratory) was used to prepare UMI-labeled 5' RACE TRB cDNA libraries. cDNA synthesis used the entire amount of extracted RNA, and PCR amplification then used the entire amount of cDNA produced. The libraries were made side by side, with each library going through the same number of PCR cycles. Per the authors' processing: About 50,000 +/- 10,000 unique UMI-labeled TRB cDNA molecules per library were extracted with MIGEC and MiXCR, with at least two reads per UMI required. On average, approximately 40,000 +/- 10,000 functional in-frame TRB CDR3 nucleotide clonotypes lacking stop codons were found per library. After each sample was downsampled to 5000 UMI-labeled TRB molecules, VDJtools was used to calculate diversity metrics such as normalized Shannon-Wiener and Chao1. For the central five CDR3 residues, VDJtools calculated physicochemical properties weighted by clonotype size, namely interaction energy, strength, volume and Kidera factor 4. TCRdb reanalyzed the reads, keeping one entry per CDR3 protein sequence and omitting DNA. The V and J calls shown here were made by TCRdb, not taken from the authors' results. The table of this sample itemizes about 89,000 distinct CDR3 sequences. The leading ten clones occupy 0.53% of the sample.

The CDR3 spans 11 residues, from the cysteine through the phenylalanine. No DNA is recorded. For CDR1 and CDR2, the germline V gene lists SQVTM and ANQGSEA. Material for sequencing was naive CXCR3+ CD8+ T cells from blood. The cell subset or site label, read with the paper, signifies: CD45RO-CCR7+CD27+CD95- naive CD8+ T cells expressing CXCR3 (TNR3+). This clonotype was sampled from a human donor in good health. Some clones in this sample may be carry-over from other donors' samples. The chain was built from TRBV29-1 and TRBJ2-7; the TCRdb D gene call, TRBD2, has no DNA to confirm it. The CDR3 reads as follows: CSVRTEGEQYF.